Below, 8 T cell receptor beta chains from the same sample are listed, as sequenced in a study of blood T cell repertoires in COVID-19. The data were produced by immunoSEQ multiplex PCR, yet TCRdb's version contains in-frame clones alone and is incomplete. The data show over 100,000 clones, around 83% seen once. The sample comprised peripheral blood. These receptor sequences come from a man aged 65 to 85 with acute or convalescent COVID-19.

V usage is TRBV7-9 and J usage is TRBJ2-2; 11 bases fit TRBD2. This CDR3 has 16 residues. The V gene end was trimmed by 6 bases and the J gene end by 1 base; junction bases not matched to a gene: 4. Germline CDR1 SEHNR, CDR2 FQNEAQ (reference sequence). In DNA form, the CDR3 reads TGTGCCAGCAGACCCGGGACTAGCGGGAACACCGGGGAGCTGTTTTTT. This translates into CASRPGTSGNTGELFF. Supplemented by reference TRBV7-9 and TRBJ2-2, the full variable domain reads DTGVSQNPRHKITKRGQNVTFRCDPISEHNRLYWYRQTLGQGPEFLTYFQNEAQLEKSRLLSDRFSAERPKGSFSTLEIQRTEQGDSAMYLCASRPGTSGNTGELFFGEGSRLTVL.

The chain is built from TRBV6-1 and TRBJ1-2, with D possibly being TRBD1 (5 bases). CDR3 length: 13 residues. V dropped 0 bases and J dropped 8 bases, with 10 bases sitting between them. The V gene's germline CDR1 is MNHNS and CDR2 SASEGT. CDR3 sequence reads: CASSEAPREGYTF. In DNA form, the CDR3 reads TGTGCCAGCAGTGAAGCCCCCAGGGAAGGCTACACCTTC.

The chain carries TRBV30 and TRBJ1-6, with D unclear. This CDR3 comprises 14 residues. The germline V and J ends were trimmed by 4 bases and 0 bases, with 7 bases remaining between them. Germline CDR1 and CDR2: GTSNPN and SVGIG (reference sequence). The CDR3 spells CAWNEGSYNSPLHF. CDR3 in DNA: TGTGCCTGGAACGAGGGCTCCTATAATTCACCCCTCCACTTT. Filled out from reference TRBV30 and TRBJ1-6, the complete variable domain reads SQTIHQWPATLVQPVGSPLSLECTVEGTSNPNLYWYRQAAGRGLQLLFYSVGIGQISSEVPQNLSASRPQDRQFILSSKKLLLSDSGFYLCAWNEGSYNSPLHFGNGTRLTVT.

The chain joins TRBV3-1 (or the pseudogene TRBV3-2) to TRBJ1-4; D ambiguous. This CDR3 is built from 15 residues. Trimming pared 1 base from V and 4 bases from J, leaving 10 bases between. The germline V gene encodes CDR1 LGHDT and CDR2 YNNKEL (reference sequence). The CDR3 is CASSQGSGRNEKLFF. The CDR3 DNA reads TGTGCCAGCAGCCAAGGATCCGGTCGTAATGAAAAACTGTTTTTT.

This chain joins TRBV29-1 and TRBJ2-7, with TRBD1 matching 8 bases. Per germline, CDR1 SQVTM and CDR2 ANQGSEA. Trimming cost V 8 bases and J 7 bases; bases outside gene matches: 13. CDR3 length equals 13 residues. This chain's CDR3 is CSTRLQGAGEQYF. In DNA form, the CDR3 reads TGCAGCACCCGACTGCAGGGGGCCGGAGAGCAGTACTTC.

This clone was detected once. This chain links TRBV29-1 with TRBJ1-2; D is perhaps TRBD1 (5 bases). Germline V lookup: CDR1 SQVTM, CDR2 ANQGSEA. V dropped 6 bases and J dropped 5 bases, with 19 bases sitting between them. This CDR3 has 14 residues. The CDR3 here is CSVGTSGGGYGYTF. In DNA form, the CDR3 reads TGCAGCGTGGGGACCTCCGGCGGGGGGTATGGCTACACCTTC. Looking up the rest from reference TRBV29-1 and TRBJ1-2 gives the full variable domain: SAVISQKPSRDICQRGTSLTIQCQVDSQVTMMFWYRQQPGQSLTLIATANQGSEATYESGFVIDKFPISRPNLTFSTLTVSNMSPEDSSIYLCSVGTSGGGYGYTFGSGTRLTVV.

The chain joins TRBV7-9 to TRBJ2-2; D might be TRBD1 (6 bases). This CDR3 region has 15 residues. V lost 3 bases and J lost 2, with 10 bases in between. Germline V gives CDR1 SEHNR, CDR2 FQNEAQ (reference sequence). The CDR3 loop reads CASSLTGTNTGELFF. The CDR3 DNA reads TGTGCCAGCAGCTTGACCGGGACAAACACCGGGGAGCTGTTTTTT.

The rearrangement joins TRBV14 to TRBJ2-7; D uncertain. The CDR3 is 15 residues long. Germline V gene data show CDR1 as SGHDN and CDR2 as FVKESK. Between the trimmed V and J ends, which lost 1 base and 5 bases, there was a span of 15 bases. The CDR3, as DNA: TGTGCCAGCAGCCAAGGCAGGATGGCTGTCGACGAGCAGTACTTC. Translating it yields CASSQGRMAVDEQYF.